This entry features one T cell receptor (beta chain) sequence. The CDR3 contains 14 residues. Trimming pared 6 bases from V and 3 bases from J, leaving 14 bases between. Germline lookup yields CDR1 LNHDA and CDR2 SQIVND (reference sequence). Sequencing was done on patients that had shown CD8+CD57+ cell expansion by flow cytometry. This sample was included in a study of CD8+CD57+ T cells in acquired aplastic anemia. Genomic DNA was employed as the template in profiling TCR beta VDJ and CDR3. TCRdb re-called the reads with MiXCR, one entry per CDR3 protein. The sample records hundreds of thousands of distinct CDR3 sequences, approximately 32% being singletons.

J is TRBJ1-1 and V is TRBV19; perhaps TRBD1 as D (6 bases). This TCR derives from a human donor with aplastic anemia. The sequenced material came from sorted CD4+, CD8+, or CD8+CD57+ T cells (not recorded which) from PBMCs. The CDR3 region is CASRQRGSDTEAFF. CDR3 in DNA: TGTGCCAGTAGGCAGAGGGGGAGCGACACTGAAGCTTTCTTT. The variable domain in full, completed from reference TRBV19 and TRBJ1-1, reads DGGITQSPKYLFRKEGQNVTLSCEQNLNHDAMYWYRQDPGQGLRLIYYSQIVNDFQKGDIAEGYSVSREKKESFPLTVTSAQKNPTAFYLCASRQRGSDTEAFFGQGTRLTVV.